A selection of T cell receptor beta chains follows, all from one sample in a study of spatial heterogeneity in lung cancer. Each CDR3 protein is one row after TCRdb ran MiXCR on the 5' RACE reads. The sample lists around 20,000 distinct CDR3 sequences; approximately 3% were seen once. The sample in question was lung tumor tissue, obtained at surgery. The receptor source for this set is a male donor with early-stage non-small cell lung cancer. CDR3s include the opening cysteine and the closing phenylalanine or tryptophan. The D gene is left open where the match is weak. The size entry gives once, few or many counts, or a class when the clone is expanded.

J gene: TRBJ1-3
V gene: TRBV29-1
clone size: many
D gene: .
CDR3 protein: CSVHWGGASGGNTIYF
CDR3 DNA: TGCAGCGTCCACTGGGGGGGCGCCTCCGGGGGAAACACCATATATTTT

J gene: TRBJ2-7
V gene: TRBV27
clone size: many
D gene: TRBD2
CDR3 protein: CASSFLAGVGEQYF
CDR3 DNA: TGTGCCAGCAGTTTTCTAGCGGGAGTCGGCGAGCAGTACTTC

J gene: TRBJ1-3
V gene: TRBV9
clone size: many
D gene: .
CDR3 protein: CASSVGGQTSGNTIYF
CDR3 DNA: TGTGCCAGCAGCGTAGGTGGGCAGACCTCTGGAAACACCATATATTTT

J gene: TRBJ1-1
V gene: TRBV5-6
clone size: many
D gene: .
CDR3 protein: CASSLFTYITEAFF
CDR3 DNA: TGTGCCAGCAGCTTGTTCACCTATATCACTGAAGCTTTCTTT

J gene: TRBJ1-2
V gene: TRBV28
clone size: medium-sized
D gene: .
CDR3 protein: CASSLSPPYGYTF
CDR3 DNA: TGTGCCAGCAGTTTATCCCCCCCCTATGGCTACACCTTC

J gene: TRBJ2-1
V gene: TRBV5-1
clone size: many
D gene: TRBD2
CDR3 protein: CASSLSGTSNEQFF
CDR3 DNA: TGCGCCAGCAGCTTATCCGGGACTAGCAATGAGCAGTTCTTC

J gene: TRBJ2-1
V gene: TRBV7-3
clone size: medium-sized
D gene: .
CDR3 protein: CASSSGVNNEQFF
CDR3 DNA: TGTGCCAGCAGCTCGGGGGTAAACAATGAGCAGTTCTTC

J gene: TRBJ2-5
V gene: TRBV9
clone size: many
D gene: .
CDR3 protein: CASSVGAGPPQETQYF
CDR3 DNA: TGTGCCAGCAGCGTAGGGGCGGGACCTCCTCAAGAGACCCAGTACTTC

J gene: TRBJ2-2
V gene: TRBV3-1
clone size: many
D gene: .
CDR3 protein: CASSPRPGELFF
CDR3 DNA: TGTGCCAGCAGCCCCCGGCCCGGGGAGCTGTTTTTT

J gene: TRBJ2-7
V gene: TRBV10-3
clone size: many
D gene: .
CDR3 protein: CAISDEGGGQYEQYF
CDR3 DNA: TGTGCCATCAGTGACGAGGGGGGAGGCCAGTACGAGCAGTACTTC

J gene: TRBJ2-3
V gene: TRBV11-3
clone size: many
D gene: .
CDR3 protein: CASSLTWQGPDTQYF
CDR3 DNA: TGTGCCAGCAGCTTAACCTGGCAGGGCCCAGATACGCAGTATTTT

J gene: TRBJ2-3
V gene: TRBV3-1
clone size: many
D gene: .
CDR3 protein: CASSQGRGITQYF
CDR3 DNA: TGTGCCAGCAGCCAAGGGCGCGGGATAACGCAGTATTTT

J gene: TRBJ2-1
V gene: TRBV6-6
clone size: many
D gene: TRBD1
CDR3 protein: CASSPYLPRDRGHSSYNEQFF
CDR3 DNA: TGTGCCAGCAGTCCCTACCTGCCCCGGGACAGGGGGCACAGCTCCTACAATGAGCAGTTCTTC

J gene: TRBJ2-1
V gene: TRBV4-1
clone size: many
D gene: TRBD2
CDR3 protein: CASSQSTSAAYNEQFF
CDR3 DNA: TGCGCCAGCAGCCAGTCGACTAGCGCCGCCTACAATGAGCAGTTCTTC

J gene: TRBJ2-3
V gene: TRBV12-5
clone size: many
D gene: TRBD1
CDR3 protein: CASGPSRGRTDTQYF
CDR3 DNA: TGTGCTAGTGGTCCCTCCAGGGGGCGAACAGATACGCAGTATTTT

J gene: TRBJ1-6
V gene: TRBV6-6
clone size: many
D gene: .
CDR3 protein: CDGRGGNSPLHF
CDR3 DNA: TGCGACGGGAGAGGGGGTAATTCACCCCTCCACTTT

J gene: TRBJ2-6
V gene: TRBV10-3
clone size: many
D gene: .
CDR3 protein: CAIPDRVSGANVLTF
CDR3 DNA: TGTGCCATCCCCGACCGAGTATCCGGGGCCAACGTCCTGACTTTC